These 9 T cell receptor beta chains originate from one sample sequenced in a study of cytomegalovirus exposure and HLA in healthy donors. Vbeta (60) and Jbeta (13) primers were used in the PCR. Profiled with immunoSEQ multiplex PCR; TCRdb holds only in-frame clones, not every one. The data contain around 84,000 clones, 70% to 80% of them singletons. The sequenced sample was PBMCs. These receptors came from a man aged 45-65 years in good health and CMV-seronegative.

This chain connects TRBV14 to TRBJ2-5, with D possibly TRBD1 on 6 matching bases. The CDR3 is made up of 17 amino acids. CDR1 is SGHDN and CDR2 is FVKESK in the germline V gene. Trimming left V 0 bases short and J 4 bases short, with 18 bases between. The CDR3 DNA sequence: TGTGCCAGCAGCCAAGAATTGGCCGACAGGCGAAGAGAGACCCAGTACTTC. Translating gives CASSQELADRRRETQYF. The entire variable domain, with the rest obtained from reference TRBV14 and TRBJ2-5, is as follows: EAGVTQFPSHSVIEKGQTVTLRCDPISGHDNLYWYRRVMGKEIKFLLHFVKESKQDESGMPNNRFLAERTGGTYSTLKVQPAELEDSGVYFCASSQELADRRRETQYFGPGTRLLVL.

The gene calls are TRBV6-5 and TRBJ1-1; D is unclear. In germline, CDR1 is MNHEY, CDR2 SVGAGI. This CDR3 comprises 15 residues. V lost 4 bases and J 4 bases, leaving 16 bases between the germline ends. For the CDR3, the DNA is TGTGCCAGCAGTTCCCTGGGCGGGAGGAGCACTGAAGCTTTCTTT. Residues: CASSSLGGRSTEAFF.

V is TRBV5-1 and J is TRBJ2-2; 7 nucleotides align to TRBD1. Per germline, CDR1 SGHRS and CDR2 YFSETQ. V dropped 3 bases and J dropped 3; count of bases not matched to a gene: 8. The CDR3 has 16 amino acids. DNA of the CDR3: TGCGCCAGCAGCTCTCCGACAGGGATTTACACCGGGGAGCTGTTTTTT. This translates into CASSSPTGIYTGELFF.

This rearrangement joins TRBV10-2 to TRBJ1-2; 8 bases align to TRBD1. CDR3 length: 15 amino acids. Germline values: CDR1 WSHSY, CDR2 SAAADI. V lost 8 bases to trimming and J lost 1 base; unmatched junction nucleotides: 9. The CDR3 protein is CASGAGTGLNYGYTF. The CDR3 nucleotides read TGCGCCAGCGGAGCCGGGACAGGCCTTAACTATGGCTACACCTTC.

Only one count was recorded for this clone. The J gene is TRBJ1-3, the V gene TRBV10-3, with 7 bases identical to TRBD1. V lost 10 bases to trimming and J lost 4 bases; unmatched junction nucleotides: 16. The germline CDR1 and CDR2 sequences are ENHRY and SYGVKD. The CDR3 is made up of 16 amino acids. CDR3 nucleotides: TGTGCCACCCAACCAGCCGGACAGGTCGGGGGAAACACCATATATTTT. As protein: CATQPAGQVGGNTIYF.

This clone has more than one count but fewer than ten. The V call is TRBV4-3, the J call TRBJ2-2; 7 bases are a match to TRBD1. Unmatched junction bases numbered 5, after V lost 1 base and J lost 6 bases. The CDR3 has 15 amino acids. Germline V gives CDR1 LGHNA, CDR2 YSLEER. The CDR3 bases are TGCGCCAGCAGCCAAGGGGAACAGGGGCCCGGGGAGCTGTTTTTT. Protein product: CASSQGEQGPGELFF.

This clone was seen only a few times. V gene TRBV7-3 combines with J gene TRBJ2-7, with 10 bases lining up with TRBD2. CDR3 size: 15 residues. Germline CDR1 reads SGHTA; CDR2 reads FQGTGA. The V gene end was trimmed by 2 bases and the J gene end by 5 bases; junction bases not matched to a gene: 6. CDR3 sequence (DNA): TGTGCCAGCAGCTTAGAACTAGCGGGGACCCACGAGCAGTACTTC. Translating it yields CASSLELAGTHEQYF.

This sequence joins TRBV11-2 and TRBJ2-3; D not certain. Germline CDR1 is SGHAT and CDR2 is FQNNGV. With 5 bases removed from V and 5 bases from J, the gap between germline ends came to 20 bases. The CDR3 consists of 16 residues. The CDR3 DNA reads as TGTGCCAGCAGCCCATCGTCTAGGAGCATGGGAGATACGCAGTATTTT. This sequence encodes CASSPSSRSMGDTQYF. The whole variable domain, filled in from reference TRBV11-2 and TRBJ2-3, reads EAGVAQSPRYKIIEKRQSVAFWCNPISGHATLYWYQQILGQGPKLLIQFQNNGVVDDSQLPKDRFSAERLKGVDSTLKIQPAKLEDSAVYLCASSPSSRSMGDTQYFGPGTRLTVL.

The V gene is TRBV19, the J gene TRBJ1-1; the D gene is possibly TRBD1 (6 bases). CDR1 and CDR2 from the germline V gene are LNHDA and SQIVND (reference sequence). The CDR3 length is 14 residues. V was shortened by 3 bases and J by 4 bases, with 12 bases between the two germline ends. CDR3 nucleotides: TGTGCCAGTAGTATCCAGGGACATCGCACTGAAGCTTTCTTT. It codes for CASSIQGHRTEAFF.